One sample yielded the 11 T cell receptor beta chains listed below, sequenced in a study of shared clonotypes between healthy human individuals. The data were produced by immunoSEQ multiplex PCR, yet TCRdb's version contains in-frame clones alone and is incomplete. The top ten hold 0.89% of the sample, which has 850,000 to 1,100,000 clones, around 77% seen once. The sample consisted of memory CD4+ T cells from PBMCs. Sample subset: CD45RA-negative fraction. The receptors were gathered from a man aged 18 to 30 in good health. Some clones in this sample may be carry-over from other donors' samples.

This clone was recorded only once. This sequence joins TRBV28 and TRBJ2-7; 8 positions agree with TRBD1. The CDR3 covers 15 residues. Per germline, CDR1 MDHEN and CDR2 SYDVKM. With V trimmed by 5 bases and J by 0 bases, 6 bases remained unmatched. CDR3 nucleotides: TGTGCCAGCAGTCACCGGGACAGGAGCTCCTACGAGCAGTACTTC. This encodes CASSHRDRSSYEQYF.

V is TRBV29-1 and J is TRBJ1-1; D is perhaps TRBD1 (5 bases). V lost 5 bases to trimming and J lost 6 bases, with 19 bases between them. Germline V lookup: CDR1 SQVTM, CDR2 ANQGSEA. CDR3 size: 14 residues. For the CDR3, the DNA is TGCAGCGTTCAGGTCAGTACAGGTTTCGCTGAAGCTTTCTTT. Its protein is CSVQVSTGFAEAFF.

For this clone: A read error may produce the germline difference seen at one junction end. The identical CDR3 is also encoded by other nucleotide sequences in the sample. The chain is built from TRBV5-1 and TRBJ2-7; 9 bases align to TRBD1. The germline CDR1 and CDR2 sequences are SGHRS and YFSETQ. CDR3 length equals 13 residues. Here the CDR3 DNA reads TGCGCCAGCAGCTTGGGGGACAGGGACGAACAGTACTTC. This translates into CASSLGDRDEQYF. Full variable domain (remainder filled in from reference TRBV5-1 and TRBJ2-7): KAGVTQTPRYLIKTRGQQVTLSCSPISGHRSVSWYQQTPGQGLQFLFEYFSETQRNKGNFPGRFSGRQFSNSRSEMNVSTLELGDSALYLCASSLGDRDEQYFGPGTRLTVT.

The V and J genes are TRBV5-5 and TRBJ1-6, with a possible D match to TRBD1 (6 bases). The germline V gene has CDR1 SGHKS and CDR2 YYEKEE (reference sequence). The CDR3 is 15 amino acids. V was cut by 4 bases and J by 8 bases, with 16 bases left in between. CDR3 amino acids: CASSLAVGGYSPLHF. The CDR3 bases are TGTGCCAGCAGCCTGGCAGTGGGGGGCTATTCACCCCTCCACTTT.

This clone was found a few times. J is TRBJ2-2 and V is TRBV28; possible D gene TRBD1, 5 bases. The CDR3 totals 15 residues. Germline V gene data show CDR1 as MDHEN and CDR2 as SYDVKM. V was trimmed by 2 bases and J by 6 bases, leaving 13 bases between them. CDR3 in DNA: TGTGCCAGCAGTTTAAAGGCAGGGTGGGCCGGGGAGCTGTTTTTT. Translating it yields CASSLKAGWAGELFF.

The chain employs TRBV28 and TRBJ1-1; 9 bases map to TRBD1. Germline-derived CDR1 and CDR2 are MDHEN and SYDVKM. V trimming: 5 bases; J trimming: 1 base; junction bases outside the gene matches: 8. The CDR3 has 16 residues. The CDR3 sequence is CASSRPWTGANTEAFF. DNA for the CDR3: TGTGCCAGCAGTCGACCATGGACAGGGGCGAACACTGAAGCTTTCTTT.

The CDR3 sequence is CASSHGRGLGNTIYF. For the CDR3, the DNA is TGTGCCAGCTCACACGGACGAGGTTTGGGAAACACCATATATTTT. The chain links TRBV18 to TRBJ1-3; D ambiguous. Germline-derived CDR1 and CDR2 are KGHSH and LQKENI. The CDR3 is 15 residues long. The V gene lost 4 bases and the J gene lost 4 bases, with 14 bases spanning the gap. The full variable domain, rest sourced from reference TRBV18 and TRBJ1-3, is NAGVMQNPRHLVRRRGQEARLRCSPMKGHSHVYWYRQLPEEGLKFMVYLQKENIIDESGMPKERFSAEFPKEGPSILRIQQVVRGDSAAYFCASSHGRGLGNTIYFGEGSWLTVV.

V is TRBV5-5 and J is TRBJ2-5; maybe TRBD1 (6 bases). V was shortened by 3 bases and J by 3 bases, with 12 bases between the two germline ends. Germline V CDR1 and CDR2: SGHKS, YYEKEE (reference sequence). The CDR3 has 14 residues. The chain's CDR3 is CASSSSGTKETQYF. The CDR3 DNA follows: TGTGCCAGCAGCTCGTCCGGGACAAAAGAGACCCAGTACTTC.

The gene calls are TRBV9 and TRBJ2-5; TRBD1 matches at 7 bases. The CDR3 is 17 residues long. Germline V lookup: CDR1 SGDLS, CDR2 YYNGEE. Trimming cost V 5 bases and J 0 bases; bases outside gene matches: 13. The CDR3 region has the DNA TGTGCCAGCAGTGCTCGACAGGGAAGGGGGTACCAAGAGACCCAGTACTTC. It codes for CASSARQGRGYQETQYF. The full variable domain, with the rest looked up from reference TRBV9 and TRBJ2-5, is DSGVTQTPKHLITATGQRVTLRCSPRSGDLSVYWYQQSLDQGLQFLIQYYNGEERAKGNILERFSAQQFPDLHSELNLSSLELGDSALYFCASSARQGRGYQETQYFGPGTRLLVL.

This clone has only a few counts. This rearrangement joins TRBV25-1 to TRBJ2-7; D may be TRBD2 (6 bases). V was cut by 6 bases and J by 6 bases, with 12 bases left in between. The CDR3 runs 12 residues. The germline gives CDR1 MGHDK, CDR2 SYGVNS. The CDR3 DNA is TGTGCCAGCAGCCTCGGGGGTGGCGAGCAGTACTTC. As protein: CASSLGGGEQYF.

About this clone itself: One end of the junction fails to match germline, which may point to a read error. The same CDR3 also results from other DNA sequences found in this sample. The rearrangement links TRBV28 to TRBJ2-3, with D tentatively TRBD2 (6 bases). CDR3 length: 14 amino acids. CDR1 and CDR2 (germline): MDHEN, SYDVKM. CDR3 in DNA: TGTGCCAGCAGGGTGGGGGGAAGCACCGATACGCAGTATTTT. Amino acid sequence: CASRVGGSTDTQYF.